This T cell receptor beta chain originates from a study of cytomegalovirus exposure and HLA in healthy donors. The overall study: An earlier analysis found some 100 million unique TCR beta sequences from about 190 million T cells. Study-wide results and limits: Clonal expansion, a later analysis showed, was greater in HLA-associated TCR beta chains than in equally common others.

Remarks on this clone: Antigen specificity is unknown.

Researchers ran the PCR with 60 Vbeta and 13 Jbeta primers. TCRdb keeps only in-frame clones here, not all; method: immunoSEQ multiplex PCR. Of approximately 140,000 clones in the sample, 55% to 80% were seen once. Germline V gives CDR1 SNHLY, CDR2 FYNNEI. V lost 11 bases and J lost 7, with 12 bases in between. CDR3 size: 11 residues. The chain combines TRBV2 with TRBJ2-1; maybe TRBD2 (7 bases). This sequence was found in a middle-aged woman in good health and CMV-seronegative. Sequenced input: PBMCs. The CDR3 here is CAGGGGNEQFF. CDR3 DNA: TGTGCCGGAGGGGGGGGAAATGAGCAGTTCTTC.